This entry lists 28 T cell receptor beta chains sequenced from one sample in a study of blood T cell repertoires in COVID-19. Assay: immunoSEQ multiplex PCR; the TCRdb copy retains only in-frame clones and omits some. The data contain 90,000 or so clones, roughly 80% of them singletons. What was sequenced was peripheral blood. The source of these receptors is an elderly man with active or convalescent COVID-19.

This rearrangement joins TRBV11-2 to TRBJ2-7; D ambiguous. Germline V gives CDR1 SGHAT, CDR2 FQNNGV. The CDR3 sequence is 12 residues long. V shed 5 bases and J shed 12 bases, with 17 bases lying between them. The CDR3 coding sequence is TGTGCCAGCAGCCCCTCCCCGGGTATCGGGTACTTC. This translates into CASSPSPGIGYF.

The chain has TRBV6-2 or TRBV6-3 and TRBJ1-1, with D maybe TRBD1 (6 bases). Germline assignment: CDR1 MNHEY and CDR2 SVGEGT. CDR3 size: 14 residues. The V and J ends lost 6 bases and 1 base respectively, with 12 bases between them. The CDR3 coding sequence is TGTGCCAGCAGCGAAACAGGGCCGAACACTGAAGCTTTCTTT. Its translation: CASSETGPNTEAFF.

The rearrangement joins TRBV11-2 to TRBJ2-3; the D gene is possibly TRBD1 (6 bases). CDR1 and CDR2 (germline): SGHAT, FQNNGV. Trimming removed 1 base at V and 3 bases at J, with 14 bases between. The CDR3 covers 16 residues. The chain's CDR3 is CASSLAGIGGTDTQYF. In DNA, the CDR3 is TGTGCCAGCAGCTTAGCGGGGATAGGGGGAACAGATACGCAGTATTTT.

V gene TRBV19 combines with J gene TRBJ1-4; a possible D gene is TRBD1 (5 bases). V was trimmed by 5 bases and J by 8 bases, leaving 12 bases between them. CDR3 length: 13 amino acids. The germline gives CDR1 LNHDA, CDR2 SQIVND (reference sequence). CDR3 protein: CASSSHAGEKLFF. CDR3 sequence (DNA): TGTGCCAGTAGTTCTCACGCAGGGGAAAAACTGTTTTTT. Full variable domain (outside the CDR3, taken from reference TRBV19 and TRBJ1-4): DGGITQSPKYLFRKEGQNVTLSCEQNLNHDAMYWYRQDPGQGLRLIYYSQIVNDFQKGDIAEGYSVSREKKESFPLTVTSAQKNPTAFYLCASSSHAGEKLFFGSGTQLSVL.

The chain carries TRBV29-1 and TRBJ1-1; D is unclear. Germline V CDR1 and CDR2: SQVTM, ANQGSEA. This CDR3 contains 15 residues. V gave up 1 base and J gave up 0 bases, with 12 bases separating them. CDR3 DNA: TGCAGCGTTGAAGGGGCCGGAAGGATGAACACTGAAGCTTTCTTT. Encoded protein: CSVEGAGRMNTEAFF.

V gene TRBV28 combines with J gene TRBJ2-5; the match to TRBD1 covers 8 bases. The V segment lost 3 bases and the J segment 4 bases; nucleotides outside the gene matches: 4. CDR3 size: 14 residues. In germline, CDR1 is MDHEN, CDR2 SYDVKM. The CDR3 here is CASSFETGGETQYF. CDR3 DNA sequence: TGTGCCAGCAGTTTCGAAACAGGGGGAGAGACCCAGTACTTC.

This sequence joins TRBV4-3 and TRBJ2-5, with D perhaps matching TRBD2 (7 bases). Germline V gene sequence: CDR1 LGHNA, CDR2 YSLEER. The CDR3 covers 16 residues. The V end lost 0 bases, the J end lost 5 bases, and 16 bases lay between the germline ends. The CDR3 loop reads CASSQDLWGGAETQYF. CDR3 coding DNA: TGCGCCAGCAGCCAAGATCTATGGGGGGGGGCGGAGACCCAGTACTTC.

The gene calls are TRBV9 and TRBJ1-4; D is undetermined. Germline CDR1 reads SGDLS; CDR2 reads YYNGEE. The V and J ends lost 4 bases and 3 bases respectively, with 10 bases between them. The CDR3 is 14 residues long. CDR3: CASSPRSPNEKLFF. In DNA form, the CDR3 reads TGTGCCAGCAGCCCCCGAAGCCCTAATGAAAAACTGTTTTTT.

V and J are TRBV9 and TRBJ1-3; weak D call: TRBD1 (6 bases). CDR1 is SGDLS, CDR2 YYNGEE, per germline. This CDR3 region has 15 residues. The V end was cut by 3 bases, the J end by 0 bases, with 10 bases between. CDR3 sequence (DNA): TGTGCCAGCAGCGAGATACAGGGCTCTGGAAACACCATATATTTT. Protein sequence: CASSEIQGSGNTIYF.

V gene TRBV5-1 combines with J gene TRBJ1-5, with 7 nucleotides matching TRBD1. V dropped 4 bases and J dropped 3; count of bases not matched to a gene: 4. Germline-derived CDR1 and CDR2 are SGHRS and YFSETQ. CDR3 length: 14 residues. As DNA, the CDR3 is TGCGCCAGCAGCGGGGGACAGCCCAATCAGCCCCAGCATTTT. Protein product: CASSGGQPNQPQHF. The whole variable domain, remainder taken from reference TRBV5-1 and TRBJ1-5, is KAGVTQTPRYLIKTRGQQVTLSCSPISGHRSVSWYQQTPGQGLQFLFEYFSETQRNKGNFPGRFSGRQFSNSRSEMNVSTLELGDSALYLCASSGGQPNQPQHFGDGTRLSIL.

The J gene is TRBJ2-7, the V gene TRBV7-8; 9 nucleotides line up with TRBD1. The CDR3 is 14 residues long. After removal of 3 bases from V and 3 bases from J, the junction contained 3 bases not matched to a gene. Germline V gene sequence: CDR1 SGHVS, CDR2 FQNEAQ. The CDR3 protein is CASSLRDRVYEQYF. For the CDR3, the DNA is TGTGCCAGCAGCTTGAGGGACAGGGTCTACGAGCAGTACTTC. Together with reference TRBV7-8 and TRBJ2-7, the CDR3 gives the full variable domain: GAGVSQSPRYKVAKRGQDVALRCDPISGHVSLFWYQQALGQGPEFLTYFQNEAQLDKSGLPSDRFFAERPEGSVSTLKIQRTQQEDSAVYLCASSLRDRVYEQYFGPGTRLTVT.

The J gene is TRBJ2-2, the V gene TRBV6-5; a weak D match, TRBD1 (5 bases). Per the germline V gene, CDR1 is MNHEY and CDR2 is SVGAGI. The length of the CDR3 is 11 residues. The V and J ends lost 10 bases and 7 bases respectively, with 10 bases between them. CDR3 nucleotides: TGTGCCACCCAGGGTGTCGGGGAGCTGTTTTTT. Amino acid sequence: CATQGVGELFF.

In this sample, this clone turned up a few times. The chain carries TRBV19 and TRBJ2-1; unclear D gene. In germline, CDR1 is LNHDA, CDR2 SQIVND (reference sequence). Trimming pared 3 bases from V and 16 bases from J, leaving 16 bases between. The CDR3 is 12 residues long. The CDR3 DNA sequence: TGTGCCAGTAGTATCCAGAGAGGCACGGTATTCTTC. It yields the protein CASSIQRGTVFF.

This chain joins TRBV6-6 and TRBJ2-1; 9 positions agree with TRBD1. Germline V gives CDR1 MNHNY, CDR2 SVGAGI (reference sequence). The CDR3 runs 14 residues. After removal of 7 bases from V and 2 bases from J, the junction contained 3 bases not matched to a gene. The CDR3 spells CASTRQGAYNEQFF. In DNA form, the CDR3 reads TGTGCCAGCACCCGACAGGGGGCCTACAATGAGCAGTTCTTC.

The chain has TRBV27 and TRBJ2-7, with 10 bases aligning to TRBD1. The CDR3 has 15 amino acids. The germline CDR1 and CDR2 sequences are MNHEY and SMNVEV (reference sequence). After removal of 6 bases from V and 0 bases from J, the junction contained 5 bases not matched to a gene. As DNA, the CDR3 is TGTGCCAGCAGCCCTAGACAGGGGGCCTCCTACGAGCAGTACTTC. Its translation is CASSPRQGASYEQYF.

The CDR3 sequence: CASTPAGALQETQYF. The CDR3 DNA is TGTGCCAGCACCCCAGCGGGGGCCCTCCAAGAGACCCAGTACTTC. V is TRBV6-2 or TRBV6-3 and J is TRBJ2-5, with 8 bases identical to TRBD2. Germline V gene sequence: CDR1 MNHEY, CDR2 SVGEGT. Trimming at V came to 7 bases and at J to 1 base, leaving 8 bases not matched to a gene. This CDR3 has 15 amino acids.

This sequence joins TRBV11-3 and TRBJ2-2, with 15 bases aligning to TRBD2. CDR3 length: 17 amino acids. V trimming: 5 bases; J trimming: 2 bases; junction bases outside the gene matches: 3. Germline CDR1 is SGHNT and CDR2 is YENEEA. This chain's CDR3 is CASSPGLAGGNTGELFF. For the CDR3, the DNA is TGTGCCAGCAGCCCGGGACTAGCGGGGGGAAACACCGGGGAGCTGTTTTTT.

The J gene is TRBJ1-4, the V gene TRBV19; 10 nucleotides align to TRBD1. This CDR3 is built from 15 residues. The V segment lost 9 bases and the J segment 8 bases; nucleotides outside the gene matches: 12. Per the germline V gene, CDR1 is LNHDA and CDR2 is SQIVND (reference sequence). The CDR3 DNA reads TGTGCCAGCTCTCCGGTGGACAGGGGGTACGAAAAACTGTTTTTT. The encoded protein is CASSPVDRGYEKLFF.

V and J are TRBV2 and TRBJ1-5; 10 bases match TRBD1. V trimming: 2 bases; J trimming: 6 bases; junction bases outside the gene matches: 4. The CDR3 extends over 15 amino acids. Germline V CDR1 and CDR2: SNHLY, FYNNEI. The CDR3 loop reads CASSELGTGVQPQHF. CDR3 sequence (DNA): TGTGCCAGCAGTGAATTGGGGACAGGGGTTCAGCCCCAGCATTTT.

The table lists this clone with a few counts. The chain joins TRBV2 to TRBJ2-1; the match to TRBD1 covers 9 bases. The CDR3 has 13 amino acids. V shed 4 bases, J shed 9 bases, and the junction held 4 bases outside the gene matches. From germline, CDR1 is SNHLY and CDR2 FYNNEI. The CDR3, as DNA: TGTGCCAGCAGTGGGACAGGGGTTAGTGAGCAGTTCTTC. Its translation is CASSGTGVSEQFF. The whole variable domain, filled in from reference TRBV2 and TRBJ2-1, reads EPEVTQTPSHQVTQMGQEVILRCVPISNHLYFYWYRQILGQKVEFLVSFYNNEISEKSEIFDDQFSVERPDGSNFTLKIRSTKLEDSAMYFCASSGTGVSEQFFGPGTRLTVL.

The CDR3 loop reads CASRGGELLYGYTF. For the CDR3, the DNA is TGTGCCAGCAGAGGGGGGGAGCTTCTCTATGGCTACACCTTC. This chain joins TRBV2 and TRBJ1-2; a possible D gene is TRBD1 (6 bases). Germline V gene data show CDR1 as SNHLY and CDR2 as FYNNEI. The CDR3 length is 14 residues. V gave up 6 bases and J gave up 4 bases, with 15 bases separating them. Filled out from reference TRBV2 and TRBJ1-2, the complete variable domain reads EPEVTQTPSHQVTQMGQEVILRCVPISNHLYFYWYRQILGQKVEFLVSFYNNEISEKSEIFDDQFSVERPDGSNFTLKIRSTKLEDSAMYFCASRGGELLYGYTFGSGTRLTVV.

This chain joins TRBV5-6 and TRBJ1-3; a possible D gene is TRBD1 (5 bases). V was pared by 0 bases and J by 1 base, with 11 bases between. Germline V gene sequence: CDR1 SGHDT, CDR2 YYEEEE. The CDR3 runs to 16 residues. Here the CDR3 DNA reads TGTGCCAGCAGCTTGGCGTCAGGGCATTCTGGAAACACCATATATTTT. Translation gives CASSLASGHSGNTIYF.

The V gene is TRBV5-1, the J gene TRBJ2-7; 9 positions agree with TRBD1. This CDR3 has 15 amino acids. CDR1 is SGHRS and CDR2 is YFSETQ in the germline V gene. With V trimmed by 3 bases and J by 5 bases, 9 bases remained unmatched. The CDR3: CASSSQGANIHEQYF. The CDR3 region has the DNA TGCGCCAGCAGCTCACAGGGGGCTAATATCCACGAGCAGTACTTC.

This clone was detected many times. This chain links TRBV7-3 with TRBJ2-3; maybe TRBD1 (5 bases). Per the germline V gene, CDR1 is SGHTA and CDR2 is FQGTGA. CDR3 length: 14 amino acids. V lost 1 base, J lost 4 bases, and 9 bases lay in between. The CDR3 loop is CASSLIGRADTQYF. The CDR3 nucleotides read TGTGCCAGCAGCTTAATAGGCAGGGCAGATACGCAGTATTTT.

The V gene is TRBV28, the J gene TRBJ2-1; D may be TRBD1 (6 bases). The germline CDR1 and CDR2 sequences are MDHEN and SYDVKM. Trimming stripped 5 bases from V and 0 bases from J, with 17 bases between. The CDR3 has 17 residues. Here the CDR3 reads CASSLGTTGSSYNEQFF. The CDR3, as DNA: TGTGCCAGCAGTCTTGGAACCACAGGGAGCTCCTACAATGAGCAGTTCTTC.

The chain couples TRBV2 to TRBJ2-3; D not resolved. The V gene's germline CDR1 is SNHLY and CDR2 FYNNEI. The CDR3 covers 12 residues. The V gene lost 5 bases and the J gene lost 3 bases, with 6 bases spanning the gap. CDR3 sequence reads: CASSLETDTQYF. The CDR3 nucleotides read TGTGCCAGCAGTTTAGAAACAGATACGCAGTATTTT.

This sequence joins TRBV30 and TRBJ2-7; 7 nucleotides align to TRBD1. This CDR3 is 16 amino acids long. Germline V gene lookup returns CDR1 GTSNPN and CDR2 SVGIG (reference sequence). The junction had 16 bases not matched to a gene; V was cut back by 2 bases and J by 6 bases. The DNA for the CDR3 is TGTGCCTGGAGTAGATTTGGGCTGACAGGGTCTAGCGAGCAGTACTTC. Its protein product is CAWSRFGLTGSSEQYF.

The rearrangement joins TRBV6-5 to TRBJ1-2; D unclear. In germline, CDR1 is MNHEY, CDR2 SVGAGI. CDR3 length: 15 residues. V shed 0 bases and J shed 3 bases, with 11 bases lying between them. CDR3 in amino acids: CASSYSSLIYYGYTF. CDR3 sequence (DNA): TGTGCCAGCAGTTACTCGAGTCTGATTTACTATGGCTACACCTTC.